The 5 T cell receptor beta chains listed next were all sequenced from one sample in a study of shared clonotypes between healthy human individuals. Naive CD8 populations comprised CD45RO-negative cells positively selected for CCR7, excluding terminally differentiated effector memory CD45RA+ cells. Sequencing used immunoSEQ multiplex PCR; TCRdb keeps in-frame clones, though not all of them. The repertoire holds roughly 2.1 million clones, with 85% to 95% as singletons. Sequencing was carried out using naive CD8+ T cells from PBMCs. These receptors were collected from a man aged 18-30 years in good health. Some clones in this sample may be carry-over from other donors' samples.

The rearrangement joins TRBV7-2 to TRBJ1-2; no clear D gene. Germline V gene lookup returns CDR1 SGHTA and CDR2 FQGNSA. Deletions cut 3 bases from V and 2 bases from J, with 10 bases between. This CDR3 spans 14 amino acids. The DNA of the CDR3 is TGTGCCAGCAGCTTGGCAGGCGGGAACTATGGCTACACCTTC. It encodes CASSLAGGNYGYTF. The full variable domain, with the rest looked up from reference TRBV7-2 and TRBJ1-2, is GAGVSQSPSNKVTEKGKDVELRCDPISGHTALYWYRQSLGQGLEFLIYFQGNSAPDKSGLPSDRFSAERTGGSVSTLTIQRTQQEDSAVYLCASSLAGGNYGYTFGSGTRLTVV.

The CDR3 coding sequence is TGTGCCAGCAGCCCCGGGGGATACGACTATGGCTACACCTTC. Residues: CASSPGGYDYGYTF. The rearrangement links TRBV5-4 to TRBJ1-2, with D perhaps TRBD1 (5 bases). CDR3 size: 14 residues. Trimming pared 4 bases from V and 3 bases from J, leaving 13 bases between. Germline assignment: CDR1 SGHNT and CDR2 YYREEE (reference sequence).

The rearrangement joins TRBV4-1 to TRBJ2-7, with unresolved D. The germline V gene encodes CDR1 MGHRA and CDR2 YSYEKL. CDR3 length: 17 residues. V was cut by 6 bases and J by 0 bases, with 21 bases left in between. The CDR3 protein is CASRYDTTEFPSYEQYF. In DNA, the CDR3 is TGCGCCAGCAGATACGATACTACGGAGTTCCCCTCCTACGAGCAGTACTTC.

The J gene is TRBJ2-1, the V gene TRBV7-9, with 7 bases fitting TRBD2. The ends lost 7 bases at V and 6 bases at J; junction bases unmatched: 15. Germline-derived CDR1 and CDR2 are SEHNR and FQNEAQ (reference sequence). CDR3 size: 16 residues. The CDR3 DNA sequence: TGTGCCAGCAACCCTCCTGGAACTAGCGCCGTCAATGAGCAGTTCTTC. Residues: CASNPPGTSAVNEQFF.

The rearrangement links TRBV12-5 to TRBJ1-5; D gene unclear. Germline V gene data show CDR1 as LGHNT and CDR2 as FRNRAP. V was clipped by 3 bases and J by 3 bases, with 3 bases between them. CDR3 length: 12 amino acids. The CDR3 sequence is CASGLDNQPQHF. As DNA, the CDR3 is TGTGCTAGTGGTTTAGACAATCAGCCCCAGCATTTT.